One sample yielded the 17 T cell receptor beta chains listed below, sequenced in a study of spatial heterogeneity in lung cancer. Points from the study as a whole: The study found that expanded intratumoral alpha and beta TCR counts tracked tumor mutation counts.

These receptors' antigens are unknown. TCRdb independently ran MiXCR on the 5' RACE reads; one entry per CDR3 protein. The sample carries 5,000 to 6,000 distinct CDR3 sequences, roughly 8% recorded once. The time point here: sample taken at primary tumor resection. The source was lung tumor tissue, collected at surgery. The receptor source for this set is a female donor with early-stage non-small cell lung cancer.

This clonotype rates as medium-sized (0.01 to 0.1%). The J gene is TRBJ1-1, the V gene TRBV5-1, with D possibly being TRBD1 (5 bases). The CDR3 runs 15 residues. The germline V and J ends were trimmed by 0 bases and 1 base, with 10 bases remaining between them. Germline loops: CDR1 SGHRS, CDR2 YFSETQ. CDR3 sequence (DNA): TGCGCCAGCAGCTTGGAGGTTGGGGGGAACACTGAAGCTTTCTTT. Amino acids: CASSLEVGGNTEAFF.

This clonotype was recorded many times. The chain joins TRBV6-1 to TRBJ1-5, with TRBD1 matching over 10 bases. Per the germline V gene, CDR1 is MNHNS and CDR2 is SASEGT. V lost 3 bases, J lost 2 bases, and 4 bases stayed unmatched. CDR3 length equals 16 residues. CDR3 amino acids: CASSEPGTGGNQPQHF. Here the CDR3 DNA reads TGTGCCAGCAGTGAGCCCGGGACAGGGGGCAATCAGCCCCAGCATTTT.

By sample share, this clonotype is large. This chain joins TRBV12-3 or TRBV12-4 and TRBJ2-3, with a tentative D call TRBD2 (5 bases). The CDR3 loop spans 15 amino acids. Trimming took off 3 bases at V and 6 bases at J, with 16 bases between the two ends. CDR3 in amino acids: CASSFLGAAADTQYF. CDR3 in DNA: TGTGCCAGCAGTTTTTTGGGAGCGGCAGCCGATACGCAGTATTTT.

This clonotype is classed as medium-sized. This rearrangement joins TRBV6-5 to TRBJ2-3, with a possible D match to TRBD1 (6 bases). The CDR3 contains 12 residues. Deletions cut 5 bases from V and 5 bases from J, with 8 bases between. Per germline, CDR1 MNHEY and CDR2 SVGAGI. The CDR3: CASSKGVDTQYF. Here the CDR3 DNA reads TGTGCCAGCAGTAAGGGGGTAGATACGCAGTATTTT.

This clonotype occurred many times. The V gene is TRBV7-9, the J gene TRBJ2-7; D is uncertain. CDR1 and CDR2 from the germline V gene are SEHNR and FQNEAQ (reference sequence). V was pared by 7 bases and J by 3 bases, with 13 bases between. The CDR3 has 13 residues. The CDR3 reads CASNEGLYYEQYF. As DNA, the CDR3 is TGTGCCAGCAATGAAGGTCTGTACTACGAGCAGTACTTC.

This clonotype is categorized as medium-sized. The rearrangement joins TRBV24-1 to TRBJ2-3; the D call may be TRBD1 or TRBD2 (5 bases each). There are 14 residues in the CDR3. Trimming left V 8 bases short and J 3 bases short, with 14 bases between. CDR1 KGHDR and CDR2 SFDVKD come from the germline V gene. The CDR3 region is CATMGRWGTDTQYF. The CDR3 nucleotides read TGTGCCACCATGGGTCGATGGGGGACAGATACGCAGTATTTT.

By share of the sample, this clonotype is large. V gene TRBV20-1 combines with J gene TRBJ2-5; 7 nucleotides agree with TRBD1. Germline V lookup: CDR1 DFQATT, CDR2 SNEGSKA (reference sequence). The CDR3 has 14 residues. Germline trimming cut 7 bases from V and 1 base from J; bases unmatched to any gene: 9. This CDR3 is CSVIAPGGQETQYF. CDR3 DNA: TGCAGTGTCATCGCCCCAGGGGGCCAAGAGACCCAGTACTTC.

By share of the sample, this clonotype is medium-sized (0.01 to 0.1%). J is TRBJ1-6 and V is TRBV10-3, with D uncertain. Germline-derived CDR1 and CDR2 are ENHRY and SYGVKD. V lost 10 bases and J 8 bases, leaving 15 bases between the germline ends. The CDR3 contains 13 residues. CDR3 bases: TGTGCCACCCAATATCCCCGGGATTCACCCCTCCACTTT. Its protein product is CATQYPRDSPLHF.

By share, this clonotype counts as medium-sized. The chain joins TRBV7-3 to TRBJ1-2, with D unclear. This CDR3 has 13 amino acids. Per the germline V gene, CDR1 is SGHTA and CDR2 is FQGTGA. V was pared by 4 bases and J by 0 bases, with 6 bases between. CDR3 in amino acids: CASSSSANYGYTF. The CDR3 coding sequence is TGTGCCAGCAGCTCCAGTGCTAACTATGGCTACACCTTC.

By its share, this clonotype is medium-sized. This sequence joins TRBV5-1 and TRBJ1-2; the match to TRBD1 covers 7 bases. CDR3 length equals 14 residues. The germline V gene has CDR1 SGHRS and CDR2 YFSETQ. V was pared by 1 base and J by 8 bases, with 8 bases of the junction left unmatched. The CDR3 nucleotides are TGCGCCAGCAGCTTGAATGAGGGGGCGAGGGGCTACACCTTC. The encoded protein is CASSLNEGARGYTF.

In its sample, this clonotype is medium-sized. The gene calls are TRBV20-1 and TRBJ2-1; TRBD1 matches 11 bases. Looked up from germline, CDR1 is DFQATT and CDR2 is SNEGSKA (reference sequence). V lost 6 bases to trimming and J lost 10 bases; unmatched junction nucleotides: 14. The CDR3 consists of 15 residues. The DNA for the CDR3 is TGCAGTGCCACTCCGGGACAGGGGGTCCCGGGGGAGCAGTTCTTC. Protein product: CSATPGQGVPGEQFF.

This clonotype was seen a handful of times. The rearrangement joins TRBV11-2 to TRBJ2-1, with D possibly being TRBD1 or TRBD2 (5 bases each). CDR1 SGHAT and CDR2 FQNNGV come from the germline V gene. Between the trimmed V and J ends, which lost 3 bases and 5 bases, there was a span of 32 bases. CDR3 length: 21 residues. The CDR3: CASSFYGSFYGTDILHNEQFF. Written as DNA, the CDR3 is TGTGCCAGCAGCTTTTATGGGAGCTTTTATGGGACCGATATCCTACACAATGAGCAGTTCTTC.

This clonotype has at least ten counts. The V and J genes are TRBV11-3 and TRBJ2-1; TRBD2 matches 8 bases. The germline gives CDR1 SGHNT, CDR2 YENEEA. CDR3 length: 16 residues. V trimming: 0 bases; J trimming: 7 bases; junction bases outside the gene matches: 8. CDR3 coding DNA: TGTGCCAGCAGCTTAGATTCAGCGGGAGTGGGTAATGAGCAGTTCTTC. This gives the protein CASSLDSAGVGNEQFF.

This clonotype was seen ten or more times. V and J are TRBV7-2 and TRBJ2-7; 11 positions agree with TRBD2. Trimming cost V 2 bases and J 7 bases; bases outside gene matches: 7. CDR1 is SGHTA, CDR2 FQGNSA, per germline. This CDR3 contains 15 residues. CDR3 region: CASSLSTSGTGEQYF. DNA of the CDR3: TGTGCCAGCAGCTTATCGACTAGCGGGACGGGTGAGCAGTACTTC.

This clonotype was counted ten times or more. The J gene is TRBJ2-7, the V gene TRBV5-1; 8 bases are a match to TRBD2. The CDR3 runs 15 residues. Germline V gene sequence: CDR1 SGHRS, CDR2 YFSETQ. V shed 0 bases and J 4 bases; nucleotides not matched to a gene: 6. The CDR3 region is CASSLDGRAAYEQYF. The CDR3, as DNA: TGCGCCAGCAGCTTGGACGGGAGGGCGGCGTACGAGCAGTACTTC. Full variable domain (rest looked up from reference TRBV5-1 and TRBJ2-7): KAGVTQTPRYLIKTRGQQVTLSCSPISGHRSVSWYQQTPGQGLQFLFEYFSETQRNKGNFPGRFSGRQFSNSRSEMNVSTLELGDSALYLCASSLDGRAAYEQYFGPGTRLTVT.

This clonotype counts as medium-sized (0.01 to 0.1%). V is TRBV14 and J is TRBJ2-1; 8 nucleotides align to TRBD2. This CDR3 comprises 17 residues. The J segment lost 1 base and the V segment lost 8 bases, leaving 13 bases of the junction unmatched. Germline values: CDR1 SGHDN, CDR2 FVKESK. Here the CDR3 reads CASARGTGLVSYNEQFF. The CDR3, as DNA: TGTGCCAGCGCCAGAGGAACGGGACTAGTGTCCTACAATGAGCAGTTCTTC. The full variable domain, completed using reference TRBV14 and TRBJ2-1, is EAGVTQFPSHSVIEKGQTVTLRCDPISGHDNLYWYRRVMGKEIKFLLHFVKESKQDESGMPNNRFLAERTGGTYSTLKVQPAELEDSGVYFCASARGTGLVSYNEQFFGPGTRLTVL.

This clonotype was observed at least ten times. The chain recombines TRBV27 with TRBJ1-2, with unresolved D. Germline loops: CDR1 MNHEY, CDR2 SMNVEV (reference sequence). The CDR3 runs 13 residues. Trimming took 2 bases from V and 2 from J, leaving 6 bases between them. In nucleotides, the CDR3 is TGTGCCAGCAGTTTAGGGAACAACTATGGCTACACCTTC. It yields the protein CASSLGNNYGYTF.